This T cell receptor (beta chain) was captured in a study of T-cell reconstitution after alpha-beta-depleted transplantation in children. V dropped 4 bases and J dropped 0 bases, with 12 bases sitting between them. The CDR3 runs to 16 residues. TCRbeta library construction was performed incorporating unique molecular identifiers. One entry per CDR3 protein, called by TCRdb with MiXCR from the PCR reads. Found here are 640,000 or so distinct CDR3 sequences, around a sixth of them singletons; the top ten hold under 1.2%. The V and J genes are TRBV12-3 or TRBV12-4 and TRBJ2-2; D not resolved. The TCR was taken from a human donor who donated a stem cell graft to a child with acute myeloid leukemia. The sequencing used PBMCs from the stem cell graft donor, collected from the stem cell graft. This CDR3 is CASSSPNGPNTGELFF. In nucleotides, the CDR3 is TGTGCCAGCAGTTCCCCAAACGGACCGAACACCGGGGAGCTGTTTTTT.